Listed below are T cell receptor beta chains from one sample, sequenced in a study of blood T cell repertoires in COVID-19. TCRdb's copy holds only in-frame clones and misses some; the assay was immunoSEQ multiplex PCR. The data hold about 230,000 clones, with about 85% observed a single time. The sequenced material came from peripheral blood. The receptors were sampled from a man in his forties with acute or convalescent COVID-19. CDR3s include the opening cysteine and the closing phenylalanine or tryptophan. Each record gives: D gene, J gene, clone size, CDR3 length, V gene, CDR3 DNA, CDR3 protein. D genes are given only for firm matches. The size entry is marked missing in some rows and otherwise reads once, few, many or a size class.

D: .
J: TRBJ1-2
size: .
length: 15
V: TRBV5-1
DNA: TGCGCCAGCAGCACCGGAGGGGGGGAGGTTAAGGGCTACACCTTC
CDR3: CASSTGGGEVKGYTF

D: .
J: TRBJ2-2
size: once
length: 16
V: TRBV30
DNA: TGTGCCTGGAGTGCCCATGGGACACTGAACACCGGGGAGCTGTTTTTT
CDR3: CAWSAHGTLNTGELFF

D: .
J: TRBJ1-1
size: .
length: 14
V: TRBV18
DNA: TGTGCCAGCTCACCACTAAAGGCGGCTGGTGAAGCTTTCTTT
CDR3: CASSPLKAAGEAFF

D: TRBD1
J: TRBJ1-1
size: .
length: 13
V: TRBV6-5
DNA: TGTGCCAGCAGTTGGAAGGCAGGGGGTGATGCTTTCTTT
CDR3: CASSWKAGGDAFF

D: TRBD2
J: TRBJ2-1
size: .
length: 17
V: TRBV4-3
DNA: TGCGCCAGCAGCCAAGAAATCGGACTAGCGGGGGGTGATGAGCAGTTCTTC
CDR3: CASSQEIGLAGGDEQFF

D: .
J: TRBJ2-7
size: .
length: 15
V: TRBV10-2
DNA: TGCGCCAGCTCCCCTCCGGCGGGTAAGACCTACGAGCAGTACTTC
CDR3: CASSPPAGKTYEQYF

D: TRBD1
J: TRBJ1-2
size: .
length: 12
V: TRBV2
DNA: TGTGCCAGCAGTTCTACAGGGGCCGGCTACACCTTC
CDR3: CASSSTGAGYTF

D: .
J: TRBJ2-7
size: .
length: 13
V: TRBV2
DNA: TGTGCCAGCAGGATCACAGGGAATTACGAGCAGTACTTC
CDR3: CASRITGNYEQYF

D: TRBD1
J: TRBJ2-6
size: .
length: 19
V: TRBV19
DNA: TGTGCCAGTAGTATAGATGGGACAGTGTTCGGCTCTGGGGCCAACGTCCTGACTTTC
CDR3: CASSIDGTVFGSGANVLTF

D: TRBD2
J: TRBJ2-3
size: .
length: 16
V: TRBV5-1
DNA: TGCGCCAGCAGCCGTGGGACTAGCGGAAGCACAGATACGCAGTATTTT
CDR3: CASSRGTSGSTDTQYF

D: .
J: TRBJ1-1
size: .
length: 12
V: TRBV29-1
DNA: TGCAGCGTTGAAGATCAGGCAGCCCACAATTTCTTT
CDR3: CSVEDQAAHNFF